The 14 T cell receptor beta chains listed next were all sequenced from one sample in a study of identical twins. TCRdb reanalysed the 5' RACE reads using MiXCR and keeps one entry per CDR3 protein. The sample yields 1.5 million to 2 million distinct CDR3 sequences, less than 35% seen once. Sequencing input: cord blood. The receptors originated from a newborn girl in good health.

The chain couples TRBV2 to TRBJ2-2; 7 bases match TRBD2. The CDR3 covers 14 residues. The V and J ends lost 7 bases and 5 bases, in that order; junction bases with no gene match: 7. Per germline, CDR1 SNHLY and CDR2 FYNNEI. As DNA, the CDR3 is TGTGCCAGCATACCTAGCGGTCGAACCGGGGAGCTGTTTTTT. It yields the protein CASIPSGRTGELFF.

Many counts were recorded for this clonotype. The chain is built from TRBV5-1 and TRBJ2-1; D call uncertain. The CDR3 sequence is 13 residues long. Germline V gene sequence: CDR1 SGHRS, CDR2 YFSETQ. The V end was cut by 2 bases, the J end by 2 bases, with 5 bases between. The CDR3 nucleotides are TGCGCCAGCAGCTTTCAAGCCTACAATGAGCAGTTCTTC. Its protein product is CASSFQAYNEQFF.

This clonotype has just a few counts. V and J are TRBV20-1 and TRBJ2-7, with 8 bases identical to TRBD2. Germline CDR1 and CDR2: DFQATT and SNEGSKA (reference sequence). This CDR3 comprises 13 residues. V was clipped by 2 bases and J by 3 bases; unmatched bases: 3. CDR3 region: CSARSGTSYEQYF. The CDR3 region has the DNA TGCAGTGCTAGATCCGGGACTAGCTACGAGCAGTACTTC.

The chain combines TRBV12-3 or TRBV12-4 with TRBJ1-4; 7 bases map to TRBD1. The V segment lost 6 bases and the J segment 4 bases; nucleotides outside the gene matches: 11. The CDR3 loop spans 16 amino acids. Written as DNA, the CDR3 is TGTGCCAGCAGACCCCCGACAGGGCAGAATAATGAAAAACTGTTTTTT. Amino acids: CASRPPTGQNNEKLFF.

J is TRBJ2-1 and V is TRBV12-5; TRBD2 matches 8 bases. Germline CDR1 and CDR2: LGHNT and FRNRAP. The CDR3 spans 18 residues. J was trimmed by 0 bases and V by 5 bases; bases with no gene match: 12. CDR3 protein: CASGTGTRLRSSYNEQFF. The CDR3, as DNA: TGTGCTAGTGGTACCGGGACTAGGCTGCGAAGCTCCTACAATGAGCAGTTCTTC.

The chain employs TRBV5-6 and TRBJ2-3, with D perhaps TRBD2 (5 bases). Germline lookup yields CDR1 SGHDT and CDR2 YYEEEE. V was pared by 4 bases and J by 1 base, with 13 bases between. The CDR3 consists of 15 residues. The CDR3 spells CASSPRIARTDTQYF. CDR3 nucleotide sequence: TGTGCCAGCAGCCCCCGAATAGCGCGCACAGATACGCAGTATTTT.

The count of this clonotype is one. J is TRBJ1-5 and V is TRBV20-1; 9 nucleotides agree with TRBD1. CDR1 and CDR2 (germline): DFQATT, SNEGSKA (reference sequence). The CDR3 is 14 residues long. Trimming at V came to 6 bases and at J to 6 bases, leaving 9 bases not matched to a gene. This CDR3 reads CSAGTGRFVQPQHF. The DNA for the CDR3 is TGCAGTGCCGGGACAGGGAGGTTTGTTCAGCCCCAGCATTTT.

The chain links TRBV5-1 to TRBJ2-1, with D unclear. Germline assignment: CDR1 SGHRS and CDR2 YFSETQ. The ends were cut back, 6 bases at V and 5 bases at J, with 18 bases in the middle. The CDR3 covers 15 residues. CDR3 amino acids: CASTFTNKPDNEQFF. The CDR3 DNA is TGCGCCAGCACCTTCACCAACAAGCCCGACAATGAGCAGTTCTTC.

This chain uses TRBV6-2 or TRBV6-3 with TRBJ2-1, with D possibly being TRBD2 (6 bases). V gave up 6 bases and J gave up 8 bases, with 20 bases separating them. Germline V gives CDR1 MNHEY, CDR2 SVGEGT. CDR3 size: 15 residues. The CDR3 DNA reads TGTGCCAGCAGGCGGGACTTAGGAGGCGGCGATGAGCAGTTCTTC. This sequence encodes CASRRDLGGGDEQFF.

The CDR3 spells CASSSKGGNIQYF. Written as DNA, the CDR3 is TGTGCCAGCAGCTCCAAGGGGGGAAACATTCAGTACTTC. The V gene is TRBV13, the J gene TRBJ2-4; D possibly uses TRBD1 or TRBD2 (6 bases each). V lost 4 bases and J 6 bases, leaving 10 bases between the germline ends. The CDR3 extends over 13 amino acids. CDR1 and CDR2 from the germline V gene are PRHDT and FYEKMQ (reference sequence).

The CDR3 DNA follows: TGCAGTGCTAGAGCGGGTAGCCTTCCTTCCTACAATGAGCAGTACTTC. It translates to CSARAGSLPSYNEQYF. The J gene is TRBJ2-1, the V gene TRBV20-1, with unresolved D. The end of the DNA is better explained by TRBJ2-7, so the J call may be wrong. Germline-derived CDR1 and CDR2 are DFQATT and SNEGSKA (reference sequence). The CDR3 has 16 amino acids.

This clonotype was seen a handful of times. The junction and the germline gene differ at one end; a read error may be behind it. The chain combines TRBV29-1 with TRBJ1-2, with TRBD1 matching 7 bases. The CDR3 consists of 18 residues. Germline values: CDR1 SQVTM, CDR2 ANQGSEA. In DNA form, the CDR3 reads TGCAGCGTTGAAGATATCCCGCGGTTAGCGCAGGGGGAGTATGGCTGCACCTTC. This encodes CSVEDIPRLAQGEYGCTF.

This clonotype was detected many times. This chain joins TRBV4-2 and TRBJ2-3; D is uncertain. V was cut by 1 base and J by 7 bases, with 12 bases left in between. The CDR3 contains 14 residues. CDR1 is LGHNA and CDR2 is YNFKEQ in the germline V gene. The DNA for the CDR3 is TGTGCCAGCAGCCAAGGGGCCACCGCTAATACGCAGTATTTT. Translation: CASSQGATANTQYF.

This clonotype was observed a handful of times. The gene calls are TRBV6-5 and TRBJ1-1, with D unresolved. Germline assignment: CDR1 MNHEY and CDR2 SVGAGI. CDR3 length: 14 residues. V was shortened by 2 bases and J by 2 bases, with 9 bases between the two germline ends. The DNA of the CDR3 is TGTGCCAGCAGTTACGAACATAGTAACACTGAAGCTTTCTTT. It is translated as CASSYEHSNTEAFF.